Sequencing of this TCR beta chain was carried out in a study of cytomegalovirus exposure and HLA in healthy donors. Study-wide background: The platform used for the 120 validation repertoires matched that of the roughly 720 first-cohort repertoires, a later analysis reported.

CDR1 MNHEY and CDR2 SVGAGI come from the germline V gene. V was clipped by 6 bases and J by 6 bases; unmatched bases: 6. The CDR3 is 14 residues long. Study observations and caveats: Rarity held for most TCR sequences, but there were some public TCRs that occurred in many donors. Reportedly, cytomegalovirus status was diagnosed with high sensitivity and specificity.

The repertoire was sequenced with immunoSEQ multiplex PCR; TCRdb's copy has only in-frame clones and lacks some. The sample yields some 45,000 clones, 94% seen once. With regard to this clone: What it binds is not known.

The donors were members of the validation cohort comprising some 120 subjects, separate from the roughly 690-subject first cohort. The genes are TRBV6-5 and TRBJ1-3; 9 positions agree with TRBD1. The clonotype comes from a woman younger than 30 in good health and CMV-seropositive. The material sequenced was PBMCs. This CDR3 reads CASSRTGGENTIYF. The CDR3 nucleotides read TGTGCCAGCAGCCGTACAGGGGGCGAAAACACCATATATTTT.